Listed below are T cell receptor beta chains from one sample, sequenced in a study of blood T cell repertoires in COVID-19. Clones were sequenced by immunoSEQ multiplex PCR, and TCRdb holds only the in-frame ones, with some missing. The table has roughly 230,000 clones, approximately 86% seen once. The sample taken for sequencing was peripheral blood. The receptors were sampled from a woman aged 55-75 years with active or convalescent COVID-19. Each CDR3 is given with its conserved first and last residue. The D gene is left open where the match is weak.

v_call: TRBV5-8; d_call: TRBD2; j_call: TRBJ2-3; cdr3_aa: CASSLGSGGPSTDTQYF
v_call: TRBV11-3; d_call: TRBD1; j_call: TRBJ2-1; cdr3_aa: CASSQQGESSYNEQFF
v_call: TRBV7-9; d_call: TRBD1; j_call: TRBJ1-1; cdr3_aa: CASSLSPGTGHTEAFF
v_call: TRBV6-6; d_call: TRBD1; j_call: TRBJ1-5; cdr3_aa: CASSYSEYRGNQPQHF
v_call: TRBV6-2/TRBV6-3; d_call: .; j_call: TRBJ1-1; cdr3_aa: CASSYGGGLVNTEAFF
v_call: TRBV5-1; d_call: TRBD1; j_call: TRBJ2-3; cdr3_aa: CASRPGTGSDTQYF
v_call: TRBV11-3; d_call: .; j_call: TRBJ2-1; cdr3_aa: CASSLARGIPRQFF
v_call: TRBV5-6; d_call: TRBD1; j_call: TRBJ1-4; cdr3_aa: CASSSPGQGEYEKLFF
v_call: TRBV14; d_call: TRBD2; j_call: TRBJ2-1; cdr3_aa: CASSQVRTREYNEQFF
v_call: TRBV6-5; d_call: TRBD1; j_call: TRBJ1-3; cdr3_aa: CASTAQGASGNTIYF
v_call: TRBV2; d_call: .; j_call: TRBJ2-4; cdr3_aa: CASSVGAGSRGIQYF
v_call: TRBV7-2; d_call: .; j_call: TRBJ2-5; cdr3_aa: CASSPPSTGSETQYF
v_call: TRBV20-1; d_call: .; j_call: TRBJ2-3; cdr3_aa: CSATLEDTQYF
v_call: TRBV6-2/TRBV6-3; d_call: .; j_call: TRBJ2-6; cdr3_aa: CASSRLYSSGANVLTF
v_call: TRBV5-6; d_call: .; j_call: TRBJ1-2; cdr3_aa: CASSPQGWANYGYTF
v_call: TRBV6-5; d_call: TRBD1; j_call: TRBJ1-6; cdr3_aa: CASRPNRGLGSPLHF
v_call: TRBV28; d_call: .; j_call: TRBJ1-2; cdr3_aa: CASSFSGGRYGYTF
v_call: TRBV3-1/TRBV3-2; d_call: .; j_call: TRBJ2-7; cdr3_aa: CASSQVRGTSSYEQYF
v_call: TRBV4-1; d_call: .; j_call: TRBJ2-3; cdr3_aa: CASSRRLNPDTQYF
v_call: TRBV5-1; d_call: .; j_call: TRBJ1-3; cdr3_aa: CASSPTGGRGNTIYF
v_call: TRBV19; d_call: .; j_call: TRBJ1-5; cdr3_aa: CASSIEAGGQPQHF
v_call: TRBV11-2; d_call: TRBD2; j_call: TRBJ2-3; cdr3_aa: CASSSSGGDTDTQYF
v_call: TRBV30; d_call: .; j_call: TRBJ2-5; cdr3_aa: CAWSPREETQYF
v_call: TRBV18; d_call: TRBD2; j_call: TRBJ2-7; cdr3_aa: CASSPPSGRAHEQYF
v_call: TRBV5-1; d_call: .; j_call: TRBJ1-1; cdr3_aa: CASSLSEVGEVEAFF
v_call: TRBV11-3; d_call: TRBD2; j_call: TRBJ2-7; cdr3_aa: CASSQWTSYEQYF
v_call: TRBV19; d_call: .; j_call: TRBJ2-3; cdr3_aa: CASSIQGPEDTQYF
v_call: TRBV12-3/TRBV12-4; d_call: .; j_call: TRBJ1-4; cdr3_aa: CASSLSANEKLFF
v_call: TRBV5-1; d_call: .; j_call: TRBJ2-2; cdr3_aa: CASSLIQGDTGELFF
v_call: TRBV28; d_call: TRBD1; j_call: TRBJ1-2; cdr3_aa: CASTLSQGAEGYTF
v_call: TRBV30; d_call: .; j_call: TRBJ1-3; cdr3_aa: CAWTGGFSGNTIYF
v_call: TRBV24-1; d_call: .; j_call: TRBJ2-1; cdr3_aa: CATSDGQIGEQFF
v_call: TRBV9; d_call: .; j_call: TRBJ1-2; cdr3_aa: CASSVDDSLIYGYTF
v_call: TRBV6-6; d_call: TRBD1; j_call: TRBJ1-6; cdr3_aa: CASREQGQGSPLHF
v_call: TRBV4-1; d_call: .; j_call: TRBJ1-6; cdr3_aa: CASSQAGVPYNSPLHF
v_call: TRBV11-3; d_call: .; j_call: TRBJ1-4; cdr3_aa: CASSQRGSELFF
v_call: TRBV7-8; d_call: TRBD1; j_call: TRBJ2-1; cdr3_aa: CASSFRAPGQGSYNEQFF
v_call: TRBV6-5; d_call: .; j_call: TRBJ2-3; cdr3_aa: CASTNPGADTQYF
v_call: TRBV6-1; d_call: .; j_call: TRBJ1-2; cdr3_aa: CASSDQTSDIGYTF
v_call: TRBV6-6; d_call: .; j_call: TRBJ1-1; cdr3_aa: CASSYPFAEAFF